Included here is one T cell receptor beta chain sequence, with context. These data come from a study of sequential checkpoint blockade in melanoma. Study-level background: Arm A got nivolumab then ipilimumab; arm B the reverse, 1:1. Both treatment sequences were followed by maintenance nivolumab.

Here immunoSEQ multiplex PCR was the method, and the copy in TCRdb shows in-frame clones only, minus some. The sample lists 20,000 or so clones, around four fifths occurring once. Regarding treatment: randomized to nivolumab then ipilimumab (arm A) or the reverse (arm B). DNA-damaging chemotherapy had not been given to any patient beforehand. Live CD3+CD8+ CD19− CD56− cells were sorted from PBMCs. CDR3 size: 16 residues. Germline trimming cut 5 bases from V and 7 bases from J; bases unmatched to any gene: 10. CDR1 is SEHNR and CDR2 is FQNEAQ in the germline V gene (reference sequence). Source: CD8+ T cells sorted from blood (inferred from file names), taken from a patient given nivolumab and ipilimumab in sequence. The clonotype originates from a human donor with melanoma. The V and J genes are TRBV7-9 and TRBJ1-6, with 8 bases that match TRBD1. The CDR3 spells CASSQQQGVGNSPLHF. CDR3 nucleotides: TGTGCCAGCAGCCAGCAACAGGGGGTGGGGAATTCACCCCTCCACTTT.